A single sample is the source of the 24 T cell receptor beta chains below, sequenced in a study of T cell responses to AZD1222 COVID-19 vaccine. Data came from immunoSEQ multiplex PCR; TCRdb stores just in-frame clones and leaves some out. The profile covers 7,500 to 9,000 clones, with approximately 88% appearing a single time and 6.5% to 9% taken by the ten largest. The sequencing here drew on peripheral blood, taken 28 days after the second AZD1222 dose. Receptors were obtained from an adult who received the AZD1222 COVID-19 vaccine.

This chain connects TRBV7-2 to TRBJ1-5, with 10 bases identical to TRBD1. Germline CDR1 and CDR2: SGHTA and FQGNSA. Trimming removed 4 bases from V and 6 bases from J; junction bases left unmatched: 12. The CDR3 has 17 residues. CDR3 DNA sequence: TGTGCCAGCAGCTCTGGCGCACCGGGACAGGGGCGTCAGCCCCAGCATTTT. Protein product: CASSSGAPGQGRQPQHF.

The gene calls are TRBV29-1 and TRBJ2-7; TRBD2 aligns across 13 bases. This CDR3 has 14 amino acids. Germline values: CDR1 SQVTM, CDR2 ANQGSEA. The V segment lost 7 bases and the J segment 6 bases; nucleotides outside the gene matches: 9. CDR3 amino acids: CSAATSGRASEQYF. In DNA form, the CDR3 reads TGCAGCGCCGCCACTAGCGGGAGGGCCTCCGAGCAGTACTTC.

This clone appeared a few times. CDR3 protein: CASSSGPALGYTF. Written as DNA, the CDR3 is TGTGCCAGCAGTTCAGGGCCCGCCCTCGGCTACACCTTC. V is TRBV28 and J is TRBJ1-2; D might be TRBD1 (5 bases). This CDR3 is built from 13 residues. The germline CDR1 and CDR2 sequences are MDHEN and SYDVKM. Trimming took 4 bases from V and 8 from J, leaving 14 bases between them.

CDR3 residues: CASASTLPVPVKLFF. CDR3 in DNA: TGTGCCAGCGCTTCGACCTTGCCAGTGCCGGTAAAACTGTTTTTT. The chain carries TRBV3-1 (or the pseudogene TRBV3-2) and TRBJ1-4; unclear D gene. The CDR3 loop spans 15 amino acids. The V gene's germline CDR1 is LGHDT and CDR2 YNNKEL (reference sequence). V lost 8 bases to trimming and J lost 10 bases, with 23 bases between them.

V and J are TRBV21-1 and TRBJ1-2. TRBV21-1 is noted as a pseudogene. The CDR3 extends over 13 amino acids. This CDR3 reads CASSSGLPYGYTF. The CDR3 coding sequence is TGTGCCAGCAGCAGCGGACTGCCCTATGGCTACACCTTC.

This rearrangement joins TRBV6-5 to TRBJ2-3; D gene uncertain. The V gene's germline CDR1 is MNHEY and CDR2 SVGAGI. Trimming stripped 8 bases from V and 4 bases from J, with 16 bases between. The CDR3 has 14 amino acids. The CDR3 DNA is TGTGCCAGCCTACCCCAGGAAATTGCAGATACGCAGTATTTT. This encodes CASLPQEIADTQYF.

The CDR3 region has the DNA TGTGCCAGCAGCCACCACACAGGGGAGACTGAAGCTTTCTTT. Its translation: CASSHHTGETEAFF. The V gene is TRBV3-1 (or the pseudogene TRBV3-2), the J gene TRBJ1-1; 7 positions match TRBD1. Per germline, CDR1 LGHDT and CDR2 YNNKEL (reference sequence). This CDR3 spans 14 amino acids. J gave up 5 bases and V 3 bases, and 6 bases lay outside the gene matches.

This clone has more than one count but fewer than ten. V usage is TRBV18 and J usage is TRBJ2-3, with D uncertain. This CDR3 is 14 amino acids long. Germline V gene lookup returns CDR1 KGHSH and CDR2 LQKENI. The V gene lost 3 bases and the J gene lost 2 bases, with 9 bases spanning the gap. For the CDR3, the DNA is TGTGCCAGCTCACCGAACTCTTTCACAGATACGCAGTATTTT. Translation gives CASSPNSFTDTQYF.

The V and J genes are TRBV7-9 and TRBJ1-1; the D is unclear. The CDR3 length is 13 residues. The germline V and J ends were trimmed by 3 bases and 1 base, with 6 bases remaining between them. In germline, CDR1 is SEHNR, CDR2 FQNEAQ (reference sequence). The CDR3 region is CASSLSANTEAFF. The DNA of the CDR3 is TGTGCCAGCAGCTTGTCAGCGAACACTGAAGCTTTCTTT. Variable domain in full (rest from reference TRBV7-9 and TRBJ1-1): DTGVSQNPRHKITKRGQNVTFRCDPISEHNRLYWYRQTLGQGPEFLTYFQNEAQLEKSRLLSDRFSAERPKGSFSTLEIQRTEQGDSAMYLCASSLSANTEAFFGQGTRLTVV.

The CDR3, as DNA: TGTGCCAGCAGCCAAGACTGGACAGGGGTACCCACAGGGGAGCAGTTCTTC. Translation: CASSQDWTGVPTGEQFF. The chain combines TRBV3-1 (or the pseudogene TRBV3-2) with TRBJ2-1, with 9 bases fitting TRBD1. V trimming: 0 bases; J trimming: 10 bases; junction bases outside the gene matches: 13. Germline CDR1 is LGHDT and CDR2 is YNNKEL (reference sequence). CDR3 length: 17 amino acids.

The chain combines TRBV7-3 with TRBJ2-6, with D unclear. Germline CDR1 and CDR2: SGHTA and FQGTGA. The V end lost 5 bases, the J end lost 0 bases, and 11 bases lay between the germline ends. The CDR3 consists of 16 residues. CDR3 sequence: CASSRPAASGANVLTF. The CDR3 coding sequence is TGTGCCAGCAGCCGTCCCGCAGCCTCTGGGGCCAACGTCCTGACTTTC. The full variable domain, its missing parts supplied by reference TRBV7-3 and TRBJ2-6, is GAGVSQTPSNKVTEKGKYVELRCDPISGHTALYWYRQSLGQGPEFLIYFQGTGAADDSGLPNDRFFAVRPEGSVSTLKIQRTERGDSAVYLCASSRPAASGANVLTFGAGSRLTVL.

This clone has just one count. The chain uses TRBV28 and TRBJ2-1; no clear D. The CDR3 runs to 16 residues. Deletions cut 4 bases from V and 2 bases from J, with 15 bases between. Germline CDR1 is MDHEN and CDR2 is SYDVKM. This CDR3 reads CASSYSSSPPYNEQFF. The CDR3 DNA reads TGTGCCAGCAGTTACAGTAGCTCCCCCCCCTACAATGAGCAGTTCTTC.

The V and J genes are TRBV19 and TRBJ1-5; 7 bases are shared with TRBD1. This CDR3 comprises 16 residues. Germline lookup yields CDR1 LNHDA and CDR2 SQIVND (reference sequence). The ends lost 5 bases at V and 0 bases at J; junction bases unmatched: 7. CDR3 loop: CASSSDRPHSNQPQHF. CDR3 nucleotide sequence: TGTGCCAGTAGTTCGGACAGGCCTCATAGCAATCAGCCCCAGCATTTT.

Written as DNA, the CDR3 is TGTGCCAGCAGAGGACTCGACCAAGAGACCCAGTACTTC. This sequence encodes CASRGLDQETQYF. V is TRBV5-8 and J is TRBJ2-5; D possibly corresponds to TRBD2 (5 bases). Germline lookup yields CDR1 SGHTS and CDR2 YDEGEE. Trimming pared 5 bases from V and 0 bases from J, leaving 8 bases between. The CDR3 runs 13 residues. Based on the CDR3 plus reference TRBV5-8 and TRBJ2-5, the full variable domain is EAGVTQSPTHLIKTRGQQATLRCSPISGHTSVYWYQQALGLGLQFLLWYDEGEERNRGNFPPRFSGRQFPNYSSELNVNALELEDSALYLCASRGLDQETQYFGPGTRLLVL.

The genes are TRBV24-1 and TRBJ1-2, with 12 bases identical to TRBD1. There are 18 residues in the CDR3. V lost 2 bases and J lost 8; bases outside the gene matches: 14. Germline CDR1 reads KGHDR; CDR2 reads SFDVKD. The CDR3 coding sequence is TGTGCCACCAGTGATTCCCCCGGGACAGGGGGCATTAGGAAGGGCTACACCTTC. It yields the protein CATSDSPGTGGIRKGYTF.

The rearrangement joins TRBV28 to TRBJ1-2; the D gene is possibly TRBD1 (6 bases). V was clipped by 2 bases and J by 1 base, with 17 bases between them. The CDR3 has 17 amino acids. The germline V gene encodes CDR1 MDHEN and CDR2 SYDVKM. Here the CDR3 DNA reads TGTGCCAGCAGTTTAGATCGGGGGGCGTTTTTTAACTATGGCTACACCTTC. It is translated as CASSLDRGAFFNYGYTF.

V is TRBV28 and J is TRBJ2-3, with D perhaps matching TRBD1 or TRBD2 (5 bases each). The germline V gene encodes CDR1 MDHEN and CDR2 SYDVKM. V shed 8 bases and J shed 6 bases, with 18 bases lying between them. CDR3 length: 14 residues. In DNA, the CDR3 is TGTGCCAGCGGTCAAACGGGACCCTACGATACGCAGTATTTT. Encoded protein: CASGQTGPYDTQYF.

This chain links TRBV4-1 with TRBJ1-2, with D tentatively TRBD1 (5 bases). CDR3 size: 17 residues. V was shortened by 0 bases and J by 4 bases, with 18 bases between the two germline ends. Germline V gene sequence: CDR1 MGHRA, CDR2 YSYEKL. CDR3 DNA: TGCGCCAGCAGCCAAGAGCAGTCGGCTCAGGGTTCCTATGGCTACACCTTC. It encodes CASSQEQSAQGSYGYTF.

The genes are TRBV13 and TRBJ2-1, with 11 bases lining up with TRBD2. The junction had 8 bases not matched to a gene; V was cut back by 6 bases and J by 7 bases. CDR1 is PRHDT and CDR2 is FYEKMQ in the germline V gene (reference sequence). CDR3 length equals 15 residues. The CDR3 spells CASRQRTSGQNEQFF. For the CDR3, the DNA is TGTGCCAGCAGACAACGGACTAGCGGGCAAAATGAGCAGTTCTTC.

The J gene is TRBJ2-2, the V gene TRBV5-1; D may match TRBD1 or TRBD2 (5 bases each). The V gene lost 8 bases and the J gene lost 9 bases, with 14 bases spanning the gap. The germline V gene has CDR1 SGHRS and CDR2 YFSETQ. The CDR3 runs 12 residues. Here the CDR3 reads CASGLGVRELFF. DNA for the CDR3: TGCGCCAGTGGCTTGGGGGTCCGGGAGCTGTTTTTT. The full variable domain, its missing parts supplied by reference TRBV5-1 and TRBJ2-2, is KAGVTQTPRYLIKTRGQQVTLSCSPISGHRSVSWYQQTPGQGLQFLFEYFSETQRNKGNFPGRFSGRQFSNSRSEMNVSTLELGDSALYLCASGLGVRELFFGEGSRLTVL.

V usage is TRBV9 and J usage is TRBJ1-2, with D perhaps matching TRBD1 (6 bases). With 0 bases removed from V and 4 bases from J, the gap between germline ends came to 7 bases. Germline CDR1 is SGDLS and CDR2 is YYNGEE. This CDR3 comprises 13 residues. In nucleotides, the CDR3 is TGTGCCAGCAGCGTAGCGACAGGCTATGGCTACACCTTC. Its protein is CASSVATGYGYTF.

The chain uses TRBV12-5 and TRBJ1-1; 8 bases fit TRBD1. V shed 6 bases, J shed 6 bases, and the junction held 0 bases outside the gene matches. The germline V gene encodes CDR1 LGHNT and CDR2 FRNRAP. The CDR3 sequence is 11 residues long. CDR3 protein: CASGDRAEAFF. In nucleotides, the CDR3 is TGTGCTAGTGGGGACAGGGCTGAAGCTTTCTTT. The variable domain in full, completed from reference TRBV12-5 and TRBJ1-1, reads DARVTQTPRHKVTEMGQEVTMRCQPILGHNTVFWYRQTMMQGLELLAYFRNRAPLDDSGMPKDRFSAEMPDATLATLKIQPSEPRDSAVYFCASGDRAEAFFGQGTRLTVV.

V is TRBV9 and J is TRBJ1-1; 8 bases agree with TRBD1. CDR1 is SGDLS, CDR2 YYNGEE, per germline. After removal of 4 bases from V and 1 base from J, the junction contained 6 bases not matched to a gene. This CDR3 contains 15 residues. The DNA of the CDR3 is TGTGCCAGCAGCCTGAGGACAGGGCCGAACACTGAAGCTTTCTTT. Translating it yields CASSLRTGPNTEAFF.

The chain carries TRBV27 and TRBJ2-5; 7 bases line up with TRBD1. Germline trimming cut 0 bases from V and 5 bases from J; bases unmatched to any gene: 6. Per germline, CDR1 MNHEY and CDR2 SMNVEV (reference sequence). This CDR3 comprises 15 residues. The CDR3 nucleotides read TGTGCCAGCAGTTTATCAGGGGGCCTTTTGGAGACCCAGTACTTC. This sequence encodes CASSLSGGLLETQYF.